This T cell receptor beta chain is from a study of cytomegalovirus exposure and HLA in healthy donors. Study-level results: A later analysis appeared to link common viral pathogens to several of the most significant clusters. Earlier analysis yielded a pattern in which most TCR beta V segments were productive about 87% or about 30% of the time.

Trimming pared 7 bases from V and 6 bases from J, leaving 16 bases between. The CDR3 consists of 13 residues. In germline, CDR1 is GTSNPN, CDR2 SVGIG (reference sequence). The primer mix had 60 Vbeta and 13 Jbeta primers. The data were produced by immunoSEQ multiplex PCR, yet TCRdb's version contains in-frame clones alone and is incomplete. The table has fewer than 110,000 clones, roughly 73% seen once. This clone was counted between two and nine times. Its antigen is not known. The rearrangement joins TRBV30 to TRBJ2-4, with no clear D. The receptor comes from a man younger than 40 in good health and CMV-seronegative. The sample comprised PBMCs. CDR3 DNA sequence: TGTGCCTCCACCCCCCCGGTCGGAAACATTCAGTACTTC. Translating it yields CASTPPVGNIQYF.